The 19 T cell receptor beta chains in this list originate from one sample, sequenced in a study of immune heterogeneity within non-small cell lung tumors. Genomic DNA extracted from bulk tumor tissue served as template. A total of roughly 600 ng was used per sample. Surgery yielded several widely spaced biopsies per primary tumor. With untreated, newly diagnosed non-small cell lung cancer, the patients went on to undergo curative surgery. Multiplex PCR with 32 V and 13 J primers amplified TCR beta CDR3. From the multiplex PCR reads, TCRdb called clonotypes with MiXCR, one entry per CDR3 protein. Of over 10,000 distinct CDR3 sequences in the sample, approximately 22% were seen once. Sequencing was carried out using lung tumor tissue. The source of these receptors is a man over 45 with non-small cell lung cancer.

This clonotype was observed at least ten times. The chain employs TRBV27 and TRBJ2-1, with unresolved D. The V end was cut by 2 bases, the J end by 2 bases, with 7 bases between. The germline V gene has CDR1 MNHEY and CDR2 SMNVEV (reference sequence). The CDR3 consists of 14 residues. The CDR3 sequence is CASSLTSPYNEQFF. The CDR3 DNA is TGTGCCAGCAGTTTAACAAGTCCCTACAATGAGCAGTTCTTC.

This clonotype was picked up many times. This sequence joins TRBV27 and TRBJ2-3; D is possibly TRBD1 (6 bases). Trimming removed 0 bases at V and 1 base at J, with 14 bases between. Germline V CDR1 and CDR2: MNHEY, SMNVEV (reference sequence). The CDR3 covers 17 residues. This chain's CDR3 is CASSLSGASQRTDTQYF. The CDR3 DNA sequence: TGTGCCAGCAGTTTATCGGGGGCTAGCCAACGCACAGATACGCAGTATTTT.

The table lists this clonotype with many counts. The chain employs TRBV20-1 and TRBJ2-7; D tentatively fits TRBD1 or TRBD2 (5 bases each). V lost 1 base and J 2 bases, leaving 12 bases between the germline ends. The CDR3 has 14 amino acids. The germline V gene has CDR1 DFQATT and CDR2 SNEGSKA (reference sequence). CDR3 sequence reads: CSARAGTKTYEQYF. In DNA form, the CDR3 reads TGCAGTGCTAGAGCGGGGACGAAAACCTACGAGCAGTACTTC.

This clonotype has at least ten counts. This chain joins TRBV20-1 and TRBJ2-7, with 7 bases identical to TRBD1. The CDR3 contains 13 residues. Germline CDR1 and CDR2: DFQATT and SNEGSKA (reference sequence). The V gene end was trimmed by 4 bases and the J gene end by 6 bases; junction bases not matched to a gene: 9. CDR3 residues: CSAIKTGQGEQYF. The CDR3 coding sequence is TGCAGTGCTATAAAGACAGGGCAGGGCGAGCAGTACTTC.

The sample holds many counts of this clonotype. The chain couples TRBV18 to TRBJ1-2; 7 bases line up with TRBD1. V lost 5 bases to trimming and J lost 4 bases; unmatched junction nucleotides: 10. This CDR3 comprises 15 residues. Germline V gives CDR1 KGHSH, CDR2 LQKENI. Written as DNA, the CDR3 is TGTGCCAGCTCAGAGCTCGGACAGGTTTCCTATGGCTACACCTTC. Translating it yields CASSELGQVSYGYTF.

Turning to this clonotype: The junction shows a germline mismatch at one end, possibly a read error. The chain carries TRBV19 and TRBJ2-2, with 8 bases matching TRBD1. Germline loops: CDR1 LNHDA, CDR2 SQIVND (reference sequence). CDR3 length equals 15 residues. The CDR3 spells CASIRTGFNTGELFF. CDR3 nucleotide sequence: TGTGCCAGTATTAGGACAGGGTTCAACACGGGGGAGCTGTTTTTT.

This clonotype was counted many times. The chain combines TRBV12-5 with TRBJ1-1; D is uncertain. Germline V CDR1 and CDR2: LGHNT, FRNRAP. V was clipped by 9 bases and J by 0 bases, with 26 bases between them. This CDR3 contains 18 residues. CDR3 in DNA: TGTGCTAGGGACTACGGGGTCAGCCTGATAGACGTGAACACTGAAGCTTTCTTT. It is translated as CARDYGVSLIDVNTEAFF.

Concerning this clonotype itself: This may stem from a read error, because a much larger clone lies one nucleotide away. This chain links TRBV6-2 or TRBV6-3 with TRBJ2-1; D is possibly TRBD2 (5 bases). The germline CDR1 and CDR2 sequences are MNHEY and SVGEGT. CDR3 size: 15 residues. The CDR3 is CASSYRWELSYEQSF. CDR3 bases: TGTGCCAGCAGTTATCGGTGGGAGCTTAGCTATGAGCAGTCCTTC.

The rearrangement joins TRBV5-4 to TRBJ2-2, with D possibly matching TRBD2 (7 bases). The length of the CDR3 is 16 residues. V dropped 7 bases and J dropped 5 bases, with 21 bases sitting between them. In germline, CDR1 is SGHNT, CDR2 YYREEE (reference sequence). The CDR3 coding sequence is TGTGCCAGCTACCGAATAGGGGGAGGGGCAACCGGGGAGCTGTTTTTT. It translates to CASYRIGGGATGELFF.

This clonotype was seen only a few times. The V and J genes are TRBV2 and TRBJ1-1, with a weak D call TRBD1 (6 bases). Germline CDR1 SNHLY, CDR2 FYNNEI. CDR3 length: 14 residues. V was cut by 9 bases and J by 1 base, with 15 bases left in between. The CDR3 loop reads CASRKRTENTEAFF. The CDR3 DNA sequence: TGTGCCAGTAGAAAAAGGACAGAGAACACTGAAGCTTTCTTT.

Concerning this clonotype: A much bigger clone sits one base away, suggesting this may be a read error. J is TRBJ2-5 and V is TRBV7-2; D possibly corresponds to TRBD1 (5 bases). This CDR3 region has 14 residues. Germline V gives CDR1 SGHTA, CDR2 FQGNSA. The V gene lost 7 bases and the J gene lost 7 bases, with 19 bases spanning the gap. CDR3 DNA sequence: TGTGCCAGCACCCCTCTCCAGATTAGGGGGACCCAGTACTTC. It codes for CASTPLQIRGTQYF.

By its share, this clonotype is medium-sized (0.01 to 0.1%). J is TRBJ2-7 and V is TRBV28; maybe TRBD1 (9 bases). Trimming stripped 3 bases from V and 5 bases from J, with 17 bases between. This CDR3 has 15 amino acids. Germline V CDR1 and CDR2: MDHEN, SYDVKM. CDR3 DNA: TGTGCCAGCAGTTTTAGCGGGACAGGGTTCGACGAGCAGTACTTC. Translation: CASSFSGTGFDEQYF. Complete variable domain (other parts from reference TRBV28 and TRBJ2-7): DVKVTQSSRYLVKRTGEKVFLECVQDMDHENMFWYRQDPGLGLRLIYFSYDVKMKEKGDIPEGYSVSREKKERFSLILESASTNQTSMYLCASSFSGTGFDEQYFGPGTRLTVT.

By share, this clonotype counts as medium-sized. V and J are TRBV10-3 and TRBJ1-2; possible D gene TRBD1, 5 bases. Germline CDR1 ENHRY, CDR2 SYGVKD. The V gene lost 3 bases and the J gene lost 0 bases, with 14 bases spanning the gap. This CDR3 region has 16 residues. The CDR3 nucleotides are TGTGCCATCAGTGAAGGGGCCTTGGAGACTAACTATGGCTACACCTTC. Its translation: CAISEGALETNYGYTF.

This clonotype has a count of ten or more. The chain combines TRBV2 with TRBJ1-2; 10 nucleotides agree with TRBD1. CDR1 is SNHLY, CDR2 FYNNEI, per germline. The length of the CDR3 is 13 residues. Unmatched junction bases numbered 11, after V lost 9 bases and J lost 10 bases. The CDR3 nucleotides are TGTGCCAGTGGGAGCGGGACAGGGGTTTTCTACACCTTC. Protein: CASGSGTGVFYTF.

About this clonotype itself: A much larger clone differs from this one at a single base, so this may be a read error. The chain employs TRBV3-1 and TRBJ1-1; D is uncertain. Germline V CDR1 and CDR2: LGHDT, YNNKEL (reference sequence). The CDR3 runs 11 residues. V gave up 4 bases and J gave up 10 bases, with 10 bases separating them. The CDR3 DNA follows: TGTGCCAGCAGCCTAGGAATAGGAGCTTTCTTT. Its translation is CASSLGIGAFF. Based on the CDR3 plus reference TRBV3-1 and TRBJ1-1, the full variable domain is DTAVSQTPKYLVTQMGNDKSIKCEQNLGHDTMYWYKQDSKKFLKIMFSYNNKELIINETVPNRFSPKSPDKAHLNLHINSLELGDSAVYFCASSLGIGAFFGQGTRLTVV.

This clonotype is deemed medium-sized. The chain joins TRBV20-1 to TRBJ2-7; TRBD2 matches at 8 bases. The V gene's germline CDR1 is DFQATT and CDR2 SNEGSKA (reference sequence). J gave up 4 bases and V 4 bases, and 6 bases lay outside the gene matches. This CDR3 has 13 amino acids. The CDR3: CSATSGTSYEQYF. The DNA for the CDR3 is TGCAGTGCTACTTCCGGGACTAGTTACGAGCAGTACTTC.

The chain combines TRBV11-2 with TRBJ2-2, with TRBD1 matching over 12 bases. The CDR3 totals 21 residues. Germline assignment: CDR1 SGHAT and CDR2 FQNNGV. After removal of 2 bases from V and 6 bases from J, the junction contained 19 bases not matched to a gene. CDR3 DNA sequence: TGTGCCAGCAGCTTAATCTTTGGGACAGGGGGCCTCGTTCTCCATCCCGGGGAGCTGTTTTTT. This encodes CASSLIFGTGGLVLHPGELFF.

This clonotype qualifies as medium-sized. The chain combines TRBV2 with TRBJ1-2; D ambiguous. V was pared by 7 bases and J by 4 bases, with 13 bases between. Germline V gene sequence: CDR1 SNHLY, CDR2 FYNNEI. This CDR3 is built from 13 residues. The CDR3 reads CASILTWVYGYTF. The CDR3 DNA sequence: TGTGCCAGCATTCTAACATGGGTCTATGGCTACACCTTC.

This clonotype came up many times. The V gene is TRBV25-1, the J gene TRBJ2-3; D is possibly TRBD1 or TRBD2 (5 bases each). This CDR3 spans 16 amino acids. CDR1 is MGHDK and CDR2 is SYGVNS in the germline V gene. V was pared by 5 bases and J by 3 bases, with 18 bases between. CDR3 DNA: TGTGCCAGCAGTCCGACCCTGACAGAGGGTACAGATACGCAGTATTTT. Amino acids: CASSPTLTEGTDTQYF.